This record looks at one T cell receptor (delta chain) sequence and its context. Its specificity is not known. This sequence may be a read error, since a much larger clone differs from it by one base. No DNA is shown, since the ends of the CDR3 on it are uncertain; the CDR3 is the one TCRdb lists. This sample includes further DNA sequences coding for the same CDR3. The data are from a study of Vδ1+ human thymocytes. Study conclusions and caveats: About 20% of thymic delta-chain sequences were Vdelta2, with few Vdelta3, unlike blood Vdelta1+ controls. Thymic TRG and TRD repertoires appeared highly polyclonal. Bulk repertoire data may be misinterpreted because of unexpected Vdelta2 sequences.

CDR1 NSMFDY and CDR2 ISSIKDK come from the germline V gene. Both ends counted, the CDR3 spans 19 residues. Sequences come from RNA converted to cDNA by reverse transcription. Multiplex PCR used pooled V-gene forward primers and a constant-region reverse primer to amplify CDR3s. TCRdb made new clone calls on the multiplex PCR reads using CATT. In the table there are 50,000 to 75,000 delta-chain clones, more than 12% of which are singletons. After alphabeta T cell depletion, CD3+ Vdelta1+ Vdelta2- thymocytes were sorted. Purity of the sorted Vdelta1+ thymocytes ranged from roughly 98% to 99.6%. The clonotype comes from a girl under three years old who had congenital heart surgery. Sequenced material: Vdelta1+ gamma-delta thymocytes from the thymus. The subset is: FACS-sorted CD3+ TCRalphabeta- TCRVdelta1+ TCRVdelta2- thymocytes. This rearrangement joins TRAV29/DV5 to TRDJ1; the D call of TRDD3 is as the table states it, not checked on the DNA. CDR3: CAAYKCVSPGSWGTDKLIF.